A selection of T cell receptor beta chains follows, all from one sample in a study of cytomegalovirus exposure and HLA in healthy donors. Sequencing was performed with immunoSEQ multiplex PCR; in TCRdb, only in-frame clones are kept and a portion is missing. The sample has some 130,000 clones, 70% to 80% seen once. The sequencing input was PBMCs. The receptors were gathered from a man younger than 35 in good health and CMV-seronegative. The CDR3 runs from the conserved cysteine through the conserved F or W. A D gene is named only where the DNA matches it firmly. Not all rows give a size; the values are once, few, many and, for expanded clones, a class.

v_gene: TRBV6-6
abundance: -
j_gene: TRBJ1-2
d_gene: -
CDR3aa: CASSPQARGYGYTF
CDR3nt: TGTGCCAGCAGTCCGCAGGCTAGGGGCTATGGCTACACCTTC

v_gene: TRBV13
abundance: -
j_gene: TRBJ2-7
d_gene: -
CDR3aa: CASSLWGLEQYF
CDR3nt: TGTGCCAGCAGCTTATGGGGCCTCGAGCAGTACTTC

v_gene: TRBV6-1
abundance: -
j_gene: TRBJ1-1
d_gene: -
CDR3aa: CASSEATNTEAFF
CDR3nt: TGTGCCAGCAGTGAAGCGACTAACACTGAAGCTTTCTTT

v_gene: TRBV18
abundance: -
j_gene: TRBJ1-2
d_gene: -
CDR3aa: CASSPRGTDGYTF
CDR3nt: TGTGCCAGCTCACCCCGCGGGACGGATGGCTACACCTTC

v_gene: TRBV11-2
abundance: -
j_gene: TRBJ2-1
d_gene: TRBD2
CDR3aa: CASSLPAGGPMYEQFF
CDR3nt: TGTGCCAGCAGCTTACCAGCGGGAGGGCCGATGTATGAGCAGTTCTTC

v_gene: TRBV5-1
abundance: -
j_gene: TRBJ1-6
d_gene: -
CDR3aa: CASSSGLKPSLHF
CDR3nt: TGCGCCAGCAGCTCGGGACTAAAGCCTTCCCTCCACTTT

v_gene: TRBV2
abundance: few
j_gene: TRBJ1-1
d_gene: -
CDR3aa: CASIYQGVGTEAFF
CDR3nt: TGTGCCAGCATATACCAGGGTGTCGGCACTGAAGCTTTCTTT

v_gene: TRBV28
abundance: -
j_gene: TRBJ2-7
d_gene: TRBD2
CDR3aa: CASSFPGGYEQYF
CDR3nt: TGTGCCAGCAGTTTTCCGGGGGGCTACGAGCAGTACTTC

v_gene: TRBV19
abundance: -
j_gene: TRBJ2-2
d_gene: -
CDR3aa: CASSTRAGELFF
CDR3nt: TGTGCCAGTAGTACTAGAGCCGGGGAGCTGTTTTTT

v_gene: TRBV5-4
abundance: once
j_gene: TRBJ2-5
d_gene: -
CDR3aa: CASSGGQDGLGWEQYF
CDR3nt: TGTGCCAGCAGCGGGGGACAGGACGGACTAGGATGGGAGCAGTACTTC

v_gene: TRBV2
abundance: -
j_gene: TRBJ2-7
d_gene: TRBD2
CDR3aa: CASTLGLATPYEQYF
CDR3nt: TGTGCCAGCACGCTAGGACTAGCAACTCCCTACGAGCAGTACTTC

v_gene: TRBV18
abundance: -
j_gene: TRBJ1-1
d_gene: TRBD1
CDR3aa: CASSPDVQGFAFF
CDR3nt: TGTGCCAGCTCACCTGACGTACAGGGGTTTGCTTTCTTT

v_gene: TRBV18
abundance: -
j_gene: TRBJ2-1
d_gene: -
CDR3aa: CASSPPIGSGEQFF
CDR3nt: TGTGCCAGCTCACCACCTATAGGGAGCGGAGAGCAGTTCTTC

v_gene: TRBV5-1
abundance: -
j_gene: TRBJ2-3
d_gene: TRBD2
CDR3aa: CASGEGTSGVSTKYF
CDR3nt: TGCGCCAGCGGGGAAGGGACTAGCGGGGTTTCTACGAAGTATTTT

v_gene: TRBV6-1
abundance: -
j_gene: TRBJ2-1
d_gene: TRBD2
CDR3aa: CASSVLSSGSYNEQFF
CDR3nt: TGTGCCAGCAGTGTCCTTTCTAGCGGGAGCTACAATGAGCAGTTCTTC

v_gene: TRBV5-1
abundance: once
j_gene: TRBJ2-3
d_gene: -
CDR3aa: CASSLETDTDTQYF
CDR3nt: TGCGCCAGCAGCTTAGAGACAGACACAGATACGCAGTATTTT

v_gene: TRBV5-5
abundance: -
j_gene: TRBJ2-2
d_gene: TRBD1
CDR3aa: CASIQGVHGELFF
CDR3nt: TGTGCCAGCATCCAGGGGGTTCACGGGGAGCTGTTTTTT